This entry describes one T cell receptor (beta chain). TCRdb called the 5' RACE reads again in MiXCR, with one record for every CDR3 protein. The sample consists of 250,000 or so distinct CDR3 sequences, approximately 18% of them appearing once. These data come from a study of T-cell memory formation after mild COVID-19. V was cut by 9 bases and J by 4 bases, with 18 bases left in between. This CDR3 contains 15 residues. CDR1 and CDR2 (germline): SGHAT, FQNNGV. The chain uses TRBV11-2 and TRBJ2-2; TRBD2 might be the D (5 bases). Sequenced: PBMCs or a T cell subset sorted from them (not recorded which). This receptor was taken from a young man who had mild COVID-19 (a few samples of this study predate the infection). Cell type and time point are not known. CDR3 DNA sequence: TGTGCCAGTACCCCGGGGTCGAGAGCCACCGGGGAGCTGTTTTTT. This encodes CASTPGSRATGELFF. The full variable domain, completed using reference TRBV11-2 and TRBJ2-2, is EAGVAQSPRYKIIEKRQSVAFWCNPISGHATLYWYQQILGQGPKLLIQFQNNGVVDDSQLPKDRFSAERLKGVDSTLKIQPAKLEDSAVYLCASTPGSRATGELFFGEGSRLTVL.